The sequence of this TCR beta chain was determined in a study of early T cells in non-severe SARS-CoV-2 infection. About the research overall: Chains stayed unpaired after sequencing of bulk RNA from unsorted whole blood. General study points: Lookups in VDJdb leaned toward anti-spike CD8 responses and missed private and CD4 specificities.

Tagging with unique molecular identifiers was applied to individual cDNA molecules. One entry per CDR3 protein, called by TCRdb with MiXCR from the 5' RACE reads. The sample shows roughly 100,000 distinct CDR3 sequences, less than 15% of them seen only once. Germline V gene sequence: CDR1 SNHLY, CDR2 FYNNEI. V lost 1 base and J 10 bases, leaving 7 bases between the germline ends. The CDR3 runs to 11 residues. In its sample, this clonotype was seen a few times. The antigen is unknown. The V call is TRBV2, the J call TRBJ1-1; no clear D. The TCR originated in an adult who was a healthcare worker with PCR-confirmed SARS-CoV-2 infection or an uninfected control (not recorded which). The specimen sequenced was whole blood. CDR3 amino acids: CASSEVGLAFF. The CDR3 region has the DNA TGTGCCAGCAGTGAAGTGGGGTTAGCTTTCTTT.